Sequencing of this T cell receptor (beta chain) was carried out in a study of T-cell memory formation after mild COVID-19. Trimming cost V 1 base and J 3 bases, with 19 bases left between them. Germline V lookup: CDR1 LGHDT, CDR2 YNNKEL (reference sequence). The CDR3 runs to 17 residues. Findings and limits, study-wide: Whether day 37 second-wave clones are SARS-CoV-2-specific was not confirmed.

Employing constant-segment primers, 5'RACE generated TCR alpha and TCR beta cDNA libraries bearing sample barcodes and UMIs. TCRdb reanalysed the 5' RACE reads using MiXCR and keeps one entry per CDR3 protein. The sample contains hundreds of thousands of distinct CDR3 sequences, around 24% of which appear only once. This clonotype was found many times. Its antigen is unidentified. Sample: PBMCs or a T cell subset sorted from them (not recorded which). The clonotype was recovered from an adult woman who had mild COVID-19 (a few samples of this study predate the infection). Cell type and time point are not known. This sequence joins TRBV3-1 and TRBJ2-7; D is possibly TRBD1 or TRBD2 (6 bases each). CDR3: CASSQVGAGPPFYEQYF. Written as DNA, the CDR3 is TGTGCCAGCAGCCAAGTGGGGGCGGGGCCCCCTTTCTACGAGCAGTACTTC.